This paragraph reports one TCR beta chain. This record comes from a study of blood T cell repertoires in COVID-19. Study as a whole: Two negative PCRs, clearance, or symptom resolution characterized the recovered Cohort 3 donors. The United States, Italy and Spain supplied acute and convalescent COVID-19 samples. Sample material is recorded as cDNA or gDNA derived from T cells, B-cell-depleted T cells, or PBMCs.

Study processing details: Amplifying reference gene primers gave estimates of nucleated cell counts. The method was immunoSEQ multiplex PCR; TCRdb's version includes in-frame clones alone and lacks a portion of them. V, J and clone size are taken as reported in that table, and D and trimming were inferred from the DNA itself. This table has around 300,000 clones, more than 70% appearing once. The CDR3 length is 13 residues. Germline CDR1 and CDR2: SGHNT and YYREEE (reference sequence). Trimming took 2 bases from V and 7 from J; bases not matched to a gene: 1. V and J are TRBV5-4 and TRBJ1-4, with 8 bases fitting TRBD1. The clonotype was recovered from a woman in her fifties or sixties in a cohort exposed to, infected with or recovered from COVID-19 (not recorded which). The sequencing input was PBMCs or T cells enriched from blood (not recorded which). The CDR3 spells CASSLQGVEKLFF. In DNA, the CDR3 is TGTGCCAGCAGCTTACAGGGGGTTGAAAAACTGTTTTTT.